This entry lists 17 T cell receptor beta chains sequenced from one sample in a study of shared clonotypes between healthy human individuals. Produced via immunoSEQ multiplex PCR; TCRdb's table is partial and in-frame only. The sample shows 800,000 or so clones, approximately 96% of them seen only once. Selected positively for CCR7 and CD45RO-negative, naive CD8 cells excluded terminally differentiated effector memory CD45RA+ cells. The sequenced sample consisted of naive CD8+ T cells sorted from blood. The receptors stem from a man between 25 and 39 years old in good health.

The chain uses TRBV4-3 and TRBJ2-7; D is uncertain. Deletions cut 1 base from V and 2 bases from J, with 12 bases between. This CDR3 spans 15 amino acids. CDR1 and CDR2 (germline): LGHNA, YSLEER. Here the CDR3 reads CASSQGTPGTYEQYF. CDR3 sequence (DNA): TGCGCCAGCAGCCAAGGGACCCCCGGTACCTACGAGCAGTACTTC.

This rearrangement joins TRBV7-3 to TRBJ2-3, with 11 bases matching TRBD1. With V trimmed by 4 bases and J by 0 bases, 0 bases remained unmatched. The germline CDR1 and CDR2 sequences are SGHTA and FQGTGA. The CDR3 length is 15 residues. The CDR3, as DNA: TGTGCCAGCAGCTGGACAGGGGGCAGCACAGATACGCAGTATTTT. Protein product: CASSWTGGSTDTQYF.

This chain connects TRBV10-2 to TRBJ1-5; D is ambiguous. Trimming left V 7 bases short and J 6 bases short, with 13 bases between. From germline, CDR1 is WSHSY and CDR2 SAAADI. This CDR3 has 13 residues. CDR3 in amino acids: CASTPDPRQPQHF. As DNA, the CDR3 is TGCGCCAGCACTCCCGACCCGCGTCAGCCCCAGCATTTT.

V usage is TRBV6-1 and J usage is TRBJ2-1; unclear D gene. The ends were cut back, 1 base at V and 7 bases at J, with 5 bases in the middle. The germline V gene encodes CDR1 MNHNS and CDR2 SASEGT. This CDR3 region has 12 residues. This CDR3 is CASSEVGNEQFF. CDR3 nucleotides: TGTGCCAGCAGTGAAGTAGGTAATGAGCAGTTCTTC.

The chain combines TRBV5-1 with TRBJ2-1; 11 bases map to TRBD2. Germline CDR1 is SGHRS and CDR2 is YFSETQ. This CDR3 is 20 amino acids long. With V trimmed by 0 bases and J by 6 bases, 17 bases remained unmatched. CDR3 DNA: TGCGCCAGCAGCTTGGGAGACAGGGGAGAACTAGCGGGAGTGGGCAATGAGCAGTTCTTC. As protein: CASSLGDRGELAGVGNEQFF.

This chain links TRBV14 with TRBJ2-7, with 7 bases lining up with TRBD2. This CDR3 is 15 amino acids long. J was trimmed by 3 bases and V by 2 bases; bases with no gene match: 7. Germline lookup yields CDR1 SGHDN and CDR2 FVKESK. CDR3 nucleotide sequence: TGTGCCAGCAGCCAACTCGGTAGCGGGCGCTACGAGCAGTACTTC. This sequence encodes CASSQLGSGRYEQYF.

Written as DNA, the CDR3 is TGTGCCTGGAGTGTAATTACCTACAATGAGCAGTTCTTC. It encodes CAWSVITYNEQFF. The chain links TRBV30 to TRBJ2-1; D gene ambiguous. Trimming removed 0 bases at V and 2 bases at J, with 5 bases between. This CDR3 is built from 13 residues. The germline CDR1 and CDR2 sequences are GTSNPN and SVGIG (reference sequence).

The DNA for the CDR3 is TGTGCCAGCAGCGTCGGGACAGCCGCGAACACCGGGGAGCTGTTTTTT. Its protein is CASSVGTAANTGELFF. The rearrangement uses TRBV9 and TRBJ2-2, with 7 bases aligning to TRBD1. The CDR3 is 16 amino acids. Per the germline V gene, CDR1 is SGDLS and CDR2 is YYNGEE. V was clipped by 2 bases and J by 0 bases; unmatched bases: 4. Filled out from reference TRBV9 and TRBJ2-2, the complete variable domain reads DSGVTQTPKHLITATGQRVTLRCSPRSGDLSVYWYQQSLDQGLQFLIQYYNGEERAKGNILERFSAQQFPDLHSELNLSSLELGDSALYFCASSVGTAANTGELFFGEGSRLTVL.

In its sample, this clone was seen once. This same CDR3 is encoded by further DNA sequences in the sample. The chain carries TRBV11-2 and TRBJ2-7; the D is unclear. V was cut by 1 base and J by 1 base, with 2 bases left in between. The CDR3 contains 12 residues. CDR1 and CDR2 from the germline V gene are SGHAT and FQNNGV. The CDR3 spells CASSLVSYEQYF. CDR3 nucleotides: TGTGCCAGCAGCTTAGTTTCCTACGAGCAGTACTTC.

This sequence joins TRBV6-6 and TRBJ2-7, with 7 bases aligning to TRBD2. The V gene's germline CDR1 is MNHNY and CDR2 SVGAGI (reference sequence). J gave up 4 bases and V 5 bases, and 11 bases lay outside the gene matches. The CDR3 covers 15 residues. This CDR3 is CASSPQRREYYEQYF. CDR3 nucleotide sequence: TGTGCCAGCAGTCCTCAGAGGCGGGAGTATTACGAGCAGTACTTC.

This chain links TRBV5-1 with TRBJ2-1; D remains unclear. Per germline, CDR1 SGHRS and CDR2 YFSETQ. This CDR3 spans 13 amino acids. V was cut by 0 bases and J by 7 bases, with 8 bases left in between. The CDR3 DNA follows: TGCGCCAGCAGCTTGGCGTCCCAGAATGAGCAGTTCTTC. Its protein is CASSLASQNEQFF.

The rearrangement uses TRBV9 and TRBJ2-3; no firm D call. This CDR3 spans 16 amino acids. Germline CDR1 and CDR2: SGDLS and YYNGEE. Trimming took off 3 bases at V and 0 bases at J, with 14 bases between the two ends. CDR3 residues: CASSGNSGYSTDTQYF. In nucleotides, the CDR3 is TGTGCCAGCAGCGGTAACAGTGGCTACAGCACAGATACGCAGTATTTT. The variable domain in full, with the rest retrieved from reference TRBV9 and TRBJ2-3, is DSGVTQTPKHLITATGQRVTLRCSPRSGDLSVYWYQQSLDQGLQFLIQYYNGEERAKGNILERFSAQQFPDLHSELNLSSLELGDSALYFCASSGNSGYSTDTQYFGPGTRLTVL.

As regards this clone: Other DNA sequences in the sample encode the same CDR3. The chain is built from TRBV18 and TRBJ1-1, with D maybe TRBD1 (5 bases). Looked up from germline, CDR1 is KGHSH and CDR2 is LQKENI. This CDR3 has 13 residues. Trimming took off 3 bases at V and 1 base at J, with 6 bases between the two ends. DNA of the CDR3: TGTGCCAGCTCACCGGGGGGGAACACTGAAGCTTTCTTT. This gives the protein CASSPGGNTEAFF.

This clone has just one count. The chain links TRBV10-1 to TRBJ2-1; D may match TRBD1 or TRBD2 (5 bases each). The CDR3 extends over 14 amino acids. Germline CDR1 is WNHNN and CDR2 is SYGVQD (reference sequence). Trimming stripped 1 base from V and 8 bases from J, with 12 bases between. CDR3 DNA: TGCGCCAGCAGTGAGTGGGACCCGCGGGATGAGCAGTTCTTC. Translated: CASSEWDPRDEQFF.

This chain links TRBV7-2 with TRBJ2-7, with TRBD2 matching over 12 bases. The V and J ends lost 5 bases and 5 bases, in that order; junction bases with no gene match: 13. This CDR3 is 17 amino acids long. Germline CDR1 is SGHTA and CDR2 is FQGNSA. Written as DNA, the CDR3 is TGTGCCAGCAGCCTGGGACTAGCGGGTGCCCTCGGGAACGAGCAGTACTTC. Translating gives CASSLGLAGALGNEQYF.

The CDR3 loop is CASRTGSSYEQYF. In nucleotides, the CDR3 is TGTGCCAGCCGGACAGGGAGCTCCTACGAGCAGTACTTC. The chain combines TRBV14 with TRBJ2-7; TRBD1 agrees at 8 bases. V was pared by 8 bases and J by 0 bases, with 3 bases of the junction left unmatched. Germline V lookup: CDR1 SGHDN, CDR2 FVKESK. This CDR3 is 13 amino acids long.

The rearrangement links TRBV6-6 to TRBJ2-7; 8 bases fit TRBD1. Unmatched junction bases numbered 16, after V lost 6 bases and J lost 6 bases. The CDR3 totals 16 residues. Germline V gene sequence: CDR1 MNHNY, CDR2 SVGAGI (reference sequence). CDR3 bases: TGTGCCAGCAGCCCCCTAAGCGGAGACAGGGGCTCCGAGCAGTACTTC. Amino acids: CASSPLSGDRGSEQYF.